The TCR beta chain described here comes from a study of blood T cell repertoires in COVID-19. Profiled with immunoSEQ multiplex PCR; TCRdb holds only in-frame clones, not every one. The data contain about 300,000 clones, under 90% of them singletons. This TCR was sampled from a young woman with COVID-19, enrolled during active disease. Sequenced sample: peripheral blood.

The CDR3 sequence: CASSLRQGAFGELFF. The CDR3 nucleotides read TGCGCCAGCAGCTTAAGACAGGGGGCATTCGGGGAGCTGTTTTTT. The V gene is TRBV5-1, the J gene TRBJ2-2; the match to TRBD1 covers 10 bases. The CDR3 totals 15 residues. The V and J ends lost 2 bases and 7 bases, in that order; junction bases with no gene match: 5. CDR1 is SGHRS and CDR2 is YFSETQ in the germline V gene.